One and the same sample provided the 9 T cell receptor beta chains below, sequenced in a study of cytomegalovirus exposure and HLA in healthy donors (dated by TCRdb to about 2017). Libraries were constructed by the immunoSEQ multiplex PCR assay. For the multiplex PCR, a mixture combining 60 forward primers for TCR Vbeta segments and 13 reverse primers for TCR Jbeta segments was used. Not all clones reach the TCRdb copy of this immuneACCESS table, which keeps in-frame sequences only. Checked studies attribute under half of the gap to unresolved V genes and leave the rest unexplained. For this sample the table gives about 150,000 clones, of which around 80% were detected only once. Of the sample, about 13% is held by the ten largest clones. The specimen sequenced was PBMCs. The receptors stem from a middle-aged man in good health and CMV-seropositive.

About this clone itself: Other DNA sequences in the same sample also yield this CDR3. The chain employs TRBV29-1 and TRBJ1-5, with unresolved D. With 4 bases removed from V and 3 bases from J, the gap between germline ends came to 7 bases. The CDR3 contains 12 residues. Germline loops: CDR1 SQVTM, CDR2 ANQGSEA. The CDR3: CSVGGFNQPQHF. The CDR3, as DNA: TGCAGCGTTGGCGGCTTCAATCAGCCCCAGCATTTT.

CDR3 DNA sequence: TGCGCCAGCAGCTTGGCCCGCGGGTACGAGCAGTACTTC. This encodes CASSLARGYEQYF. J is TRBJ2-7 and V is TRBV5-1, with a weak D call TRBD2 (5 bases). Looked up from germline, CDR1 is SGHRS and CDR2 is YFSETQ. The V and J ends lost 0 bases and 4 bases respectively, with 8 bases between them. This CDR3 is 13 amino acids long.

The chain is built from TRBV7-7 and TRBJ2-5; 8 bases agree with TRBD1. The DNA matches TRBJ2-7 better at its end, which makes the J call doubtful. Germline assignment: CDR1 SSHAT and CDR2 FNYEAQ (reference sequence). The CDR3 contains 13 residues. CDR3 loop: CASSLGTGSEQYF. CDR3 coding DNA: TGTGCCAGCAGCTTAGGGACAGGGTCCGAGCAGTACTTC.

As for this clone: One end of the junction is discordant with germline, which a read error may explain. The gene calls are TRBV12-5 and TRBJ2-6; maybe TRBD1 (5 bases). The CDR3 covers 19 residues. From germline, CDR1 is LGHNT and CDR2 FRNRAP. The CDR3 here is CASGRPHRDSISGANGLTF. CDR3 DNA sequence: TGTGCTAGTGGTCGCCCCCATAGGGATTCAATCTCTGGGGCCAACGGCCTGACTTTC.

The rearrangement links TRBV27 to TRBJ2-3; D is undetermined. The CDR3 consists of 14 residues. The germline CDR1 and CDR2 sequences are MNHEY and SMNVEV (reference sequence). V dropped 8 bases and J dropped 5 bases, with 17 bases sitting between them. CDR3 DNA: TGTGCCAGCCGGCCGCGCGGAGTTATAGATACGCAGTATTTT. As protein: CASRPRGVIDTQYF.

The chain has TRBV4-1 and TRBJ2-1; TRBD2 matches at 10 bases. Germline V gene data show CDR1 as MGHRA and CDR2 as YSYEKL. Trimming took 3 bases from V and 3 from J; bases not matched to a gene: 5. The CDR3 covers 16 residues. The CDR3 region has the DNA TGCGCCAGCAGCCATGGAGGACTAGCGGACTACAATGAGCAGTTCTTC. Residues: CASSHGGLADYNEQFF.

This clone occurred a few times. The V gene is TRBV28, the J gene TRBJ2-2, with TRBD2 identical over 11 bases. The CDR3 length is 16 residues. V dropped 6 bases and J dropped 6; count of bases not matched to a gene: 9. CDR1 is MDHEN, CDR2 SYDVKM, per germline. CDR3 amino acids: CASRGLAGGIAGELFF. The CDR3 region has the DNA TGTGCCAGCAGGGGGCTAGCGGGAGGTATCGCCGGGGAGCTGTTTTTT. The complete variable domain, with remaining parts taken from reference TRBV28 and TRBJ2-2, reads DVKVTQSSRYLVKRTGEKVFLECVQDMDHENMFWYRQDPGLGLRLIYFSYDVKMKEKGDIPEGYSVSREKKERFSLILESASTNQTSMYLCASRGLAGGIAGELFFGEGSRLTVL.

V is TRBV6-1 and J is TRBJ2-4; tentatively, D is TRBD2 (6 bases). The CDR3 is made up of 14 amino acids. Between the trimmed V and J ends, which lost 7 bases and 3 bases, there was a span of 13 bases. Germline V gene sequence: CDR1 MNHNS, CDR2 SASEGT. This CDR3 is CASKVQGGKNIQYF. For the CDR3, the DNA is TGTGCCAGCAAGGTGCAGGGAGGCAAAAACATTCAGTACTTC.

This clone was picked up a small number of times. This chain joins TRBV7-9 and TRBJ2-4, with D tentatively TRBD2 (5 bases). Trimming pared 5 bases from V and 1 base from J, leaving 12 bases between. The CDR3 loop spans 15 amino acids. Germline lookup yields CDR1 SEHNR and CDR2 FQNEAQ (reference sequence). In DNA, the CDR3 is TGTGCCAGCAGCCCGGGGTCACGGGCCAAAAACATTCAGTACTTC. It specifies CASSPGSRAKNIQYF. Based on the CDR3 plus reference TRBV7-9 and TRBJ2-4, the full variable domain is DTGVSQNPRHKITKRGQNVTFRCDPISEHNRLYWYRQTLGQGPEFLTYFQNEAQLEKSRLLSDRFSAERPKGSFSTLEIQRTEQGDSAMYLCASSPGSRAKNIQYFGAGTRLSVL.